This T cell receptor (beta chain) was profiled in a study of cytomegalovirus exposure and HLA in healthy donors (dated by TCRdb to the late 2010s). Background on the whole study: An earlier analysis of some 600 of the donors reported about 300 Gb of sequence data and 117 million unique TCR beta sequences obtained from some 170 million T cells. Of the roughly 400 genotyped donors, about 80% fell in the genetic ancestry cluster associated with self-reported Caucasian donors. To predict cytomegalovirus infection status, the study brought together high-throughput TCR immunosequencing, statistical association of individual TCRs with disease status, and machine learning. In a later analysis, previously published TCR beta repertoires from 550 to 700 donors were re-analyzed and high-resolution HLA genotyping was added so that TCR occurrence patterns could be studied. Donor age, sex, ethnicity and CMV serostatus were compiled together with the repertoire data. In the later analysis, no new phenotypic data were used to find candidate immune exposures; instead, reliance was placed on TCR beta sequences and their occurrence across donors. An early release covering just under 650 HLA-typed donors comprised approximately 290 gigabases of sequencing data and roughly 85 million unique TCR sequences. Roughly 5 DR-DQ haplotypes were handled as single units for association and clustering because linkage in the cohort was strong. All discovery cohort repertoires had been generated on a single sequencing platform. A later genetic analysis used genome-wide SNP genotypes for about 65% of the roughly 700 donors, treating that subset as a discovery cohort. The number of donors typed differed by locus, with about 629-640 for A, B, C, DRB1 and DQB1, more than 500 for DQA1, over 600 for DPA1, and about 450 for DPB1. The study aimed to test whether signatures of past pathogen exposure could be identified by cataloging public T cell receptors. On average, around 230,000 unique TCR beta nucleotide sequences were sequenced per donor among 350 to 400 genotyped donors of the cohort, with roughly 18% of those sequences being non-productive. The T cell repertoires of several hundred subjects were profiled by immunosequencing and related to cytomegalovirus serostatus. A separate validation cohort of 100 to 150 different subjects was used in addition to the roughly 700-subject first cohort. To decide whether each TCR beta V gene segment behaved as functional or pseudogenic, an earlier analysis of over 500 of the donors relied on high-throughput TCR beta sequencing. HLA typing covered class I and class II loci at four-digit resolution. Study-wide findings and limitations: Because HLA typing was missing for some donors at each locus, association tests included only the typed subset. In a later analysis, the rate of TCR association differed among HLA loci, with DRB1 alleles having the most associated TCRs and HLA-C alleles having the fewest. Three of the identified cytomegalovirus-associated TCR beta chains were confirmed in vitro to be specific for cytomegalovirus antigens. Because counts were too low, roughly 17 rarely observed V segments, including chromosome 9 orphons, were left out of the earlier analysis of 500 to 650 of the donors. In a later genetic analysis, fewer N-insertions in productive TCRs were reported among donors in an Asian-associated ancestry cluster than the roughly 710-donor mean. The 87-base-pair reads could not distinguish some IMGT-functional V segments, including TRBV6-2 and TRBV6-3, so those segments were excluded. In a later analysis, most CMV-associated TCR beta chains were found to appear HLA-restricted, with HLA associations seemingly driven largely by CMV exposure. Several of the top co-occurrence clusters appeared to be linked to parvovirus B19, influenza, CMV and Epstein-Barr virus, according to a later analysis. Specific HLA alleles were associated with over 15,000 TCR beta sequences at a false discovery rate of 0.05 in a later analysis. Only TCR beta chains were sequenced in this cohort, and the absence of alpha or paired-chain data limited detectable features. A cluster of highly shared sequence variants was judged likely to represent a technical artifact of the sequencing pipeline. The classifier was reported to diagnose cytomegalovirus status with high specificity and sensitivity in both the original and validation cohorts. In an earlier analysis of about 600 of the donors, most TCR beta V segments appeared in productive rearrangements about 87% or about 30% of the time, broadly matching IMGT annotations. A further reported finding was that TCR beta sequences accurately predicted the HLA-A and HLA-B alleles for most subjects in the first cohort. The authors suggested that the approach could potentially be extended to other disease states and immunological phenotypes. Presence/absence analyses assumed roughly uniform sequencing depth across donors, an assumption that may not hold. A later genetic analysis associated a missense DCLRE1C variant with V-gene and J-gene trimming of TCR beta chains, and an independent cohort replicated the association. Most TCR sequences were observed very rarely across donors, whereas some public TCRs were present in many individuals. A later analysis found that HLA-associated TCR beta chains were more clonally expanded and had lower generation probabilities than equally common non-associated chains. The study gave a list of 150 to 200 TCR beta chains associated with cytomegalovirus. For the cohort, immune exposure information was limited to CMV serostatus. When HLA alleles, especially DR and DQ, strongly co-occurred, TCR associations were difficult to assign to individual alleles. Linkage disequilibrium might explain the correlated functional status among segregating V segments, but an unknown experimental factor could not be ruled out.

Comments on this clone: Its specific antigen is unknown. No clone much larger than this one lies a single base away; base qualities are absent.

In total, roughly 710 healthy bone marrow donors made up the cohort. At the time of sampling, all cohort members were nominally healthy, though unrecorded immune exposures were likely present. The donor was CMV seropositive and belonged to the group of 250 to 300 seropositive cohort members. A peripheral blood sample was provided by each donor, and peripheral blood mononuclear cells were used for TCR beta sequencing. The Qiagen DNeasy Blood Extraction Kit was used to extract genomic DNA from the blood cell samples. The germline V gene (reference sequence) gives CDR1 as SGHNT and CDR2 as YYREEE. V is cut by 0 bases and J by 2 bases, and the space between the germline ends is 11 bases. The cysteine opens and the phenylalanine closes a CDR3 of 15 amino acids. The read is trimmed to its CDR3 DNA, 45 bases read in frame from base 1. To prepare the library, the immunoSEQ multiplex PCR assay was applied. A mixture of 60 forward primers for TCR Vbeta segments and 13 reverse primers for TCR Jbeta segments was used in the multiplex PCR. The CDR3 region of rearranged TCR beta genes was amplified from genomic DNA by a multiplex PCR assay. On the Illumina HiSeq System, the amplified TCR beta libraries were sequenced as 87-base-pair reads. The study's processing was this. Across the 640 or so repertoires, a later analysis counted tens of millions of unique TCR beta chains, 9 million to 14 million of which were shared by at least two donors. Raw reads were error-corrected and collapsed into unique sequences by a nearest-neighbor algorithm in which closely related sequences were merged to remove PCR and sequencing errors. V, D and J gene segments were assigned by aligning CDR3 sequences to IMGT reference sequences. For a sequence to be retained, at least a six-nucleotide match to both a V gene segment and a J gene segment was required. Rearrangements were classified as productive when the CDR3 lacked stop codons and remained in frame with V and J, and all other rearrangements were classified as non-productive. CDR3 was defined by IMGT convention, running from the second conserved V-encoded cysteine to the conserved J-encoded phenylalanine. Sequences without an unambiguous match to a single V gene segment were excluded from the earlier analysis of about 600 of the donors. In an earlier analysis of approximately 590 of the donors, a V segment was called functional when productive rearrangements were above 56.7%, and segregating when the standard deviation between donors exceeded 5%. A statistical classification framework was built to diagnose cytomegalovirus status from the catalog of TCR beta chain sequences. In a later analysis, TCR nucleotide sequences were compared against IMGT/GENE-DB human TR gene sequences so that V and J genes could be assigned. A later analysis assigned CDR3 sequences and most-parsimonious VDJ recombination scenarios with the TCRdist pipeline. A later analysis defined each TCR beta chain by its CDR3 amino acid sequence plus V-gene family, and excluded reads lacking a unique V-gene family. A later analysis removed several hundred highly shared, low-generation-probability nucleotide sequences to deal with suspected cross-contamination and a sequencing artifact. In a later analysis, a clonal expansion index for each public chain was calculated from normalized within-repertoire ranks of inferred template counts. A later analysis computed generation probabilities with a VDJ recombination model fitted to out-of-frame rearrangements, and checked the results against IGoR. In a later analysis, hypergeometric tests were used to score TCR-TCR, TCR-HLA and TCR-CMV co-occurrence, with a repertoire-size bias correction applied to TCR pairs. To estimate false discovery rates, a later analysis permuted the HLA or CMV assignments 20 times. In a later analysis, co-occurring TCRs were grouped using DBSCAN, and TCRdist sequence similarity was added for clustering within HLA-allele-positive subsets. For co-occurrence clustering, repertoires with fewer than 30,000 or more than 120,000 public chains were excluded, along with five repertoires with anomalous nucleotide sharing. Entries here come from immuneACCESS through TCRdb and include only in-frame sequences with V and J called. Some clones fail to appear in such tables; in the studies checked, an unresolved V gene covers under half of the shortfall, and the cause of the remainder is unknown. The V and J calls and clone size were taken over from that table, and D and trimming were inferred from the DNA. This sample holds fewer than 250,000 clones; roughly 80% were observed only once. Roughly 2% of the sample is in the top ten clones.

The chain joins TRBV5-4 to TRBJ2-5; there is no confident call for the D gene. This clonotype was sampled from a woman under 40 in good health and CMV-seropositive. Sequenced sample: PBMCs. Read as DNA, the sequence is TGTGCCAGCAGCTTGGCCATGGCGGTACAAGAGACCCAGTACTTC. This codes for CASSLAMAVQETQYF.